This TCR beta chain was retrieved from a study of control samples from healthy donors and cancer patients. Sequencing was performed with immunoSEQ multiplex PCR; in TCRdb, only in-frame clones are kept and a portion is missing. The sample yields over 100,000 clones, around 88% seen once. Germline assignment: CDR1 SEHNR and CDR2 FQNEAQ (reference sequence). V dropped 1 base and J dropped 8; count of bases not matched to a gene: 13. This CDR3 is 16 amino acids long. The specimen sequenced was blood. The chain couples TRBV7-9 to TRBJ1-1, with TRBD1 matching over 7 bases. The clonotype was recovered from a woman in her forties or fifties in good health. The CDR3 is CASSLGQGGGDQEAFF. In DNA form, the CDR3 reads TGTGCCAGCAGCTTAGGACAGGGTGGGGGGGACCAGGAAGCTTTCTTT.